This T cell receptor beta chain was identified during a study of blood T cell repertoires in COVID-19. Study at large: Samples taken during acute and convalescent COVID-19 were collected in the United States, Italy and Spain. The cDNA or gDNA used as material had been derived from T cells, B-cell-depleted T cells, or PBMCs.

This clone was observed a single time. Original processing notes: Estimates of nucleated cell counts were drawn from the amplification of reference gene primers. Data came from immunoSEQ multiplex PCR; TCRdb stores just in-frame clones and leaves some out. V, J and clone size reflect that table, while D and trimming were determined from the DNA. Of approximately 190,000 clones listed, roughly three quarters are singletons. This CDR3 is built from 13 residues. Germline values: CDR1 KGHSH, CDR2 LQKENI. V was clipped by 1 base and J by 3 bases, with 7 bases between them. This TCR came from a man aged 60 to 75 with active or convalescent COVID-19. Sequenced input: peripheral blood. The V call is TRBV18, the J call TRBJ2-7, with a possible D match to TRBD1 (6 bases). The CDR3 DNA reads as TGTGCCAGCTCACCACGACAGGTCTACGAGCAGTACTTC. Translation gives CASSPRQVYEQYF.